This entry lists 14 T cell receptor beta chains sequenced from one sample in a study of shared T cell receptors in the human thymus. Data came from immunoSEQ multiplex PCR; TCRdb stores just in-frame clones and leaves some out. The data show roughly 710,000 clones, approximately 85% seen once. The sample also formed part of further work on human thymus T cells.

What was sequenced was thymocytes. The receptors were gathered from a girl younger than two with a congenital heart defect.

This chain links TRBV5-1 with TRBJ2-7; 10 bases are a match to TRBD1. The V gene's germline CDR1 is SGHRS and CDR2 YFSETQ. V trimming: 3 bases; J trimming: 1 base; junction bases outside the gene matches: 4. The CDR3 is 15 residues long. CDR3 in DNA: TGCGCCAGCAGCTCCCTGGACAGGGGGTCCTACGAGCAGTACTTC. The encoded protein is CASSSLDRGSYEQYF.

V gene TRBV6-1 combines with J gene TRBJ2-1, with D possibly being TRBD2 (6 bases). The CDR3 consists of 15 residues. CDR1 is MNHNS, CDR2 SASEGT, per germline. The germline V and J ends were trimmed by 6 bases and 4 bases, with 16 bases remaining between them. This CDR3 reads CASRKNPGGYNEQFF. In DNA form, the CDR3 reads TGTGCCAGCAGGAAGAACCCCGGAGGGTACAATGAGCAGTTCTTC.

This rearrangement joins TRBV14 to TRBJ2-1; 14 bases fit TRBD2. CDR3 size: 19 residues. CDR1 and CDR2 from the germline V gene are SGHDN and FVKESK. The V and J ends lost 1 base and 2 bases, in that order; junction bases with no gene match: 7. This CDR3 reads CASSQGTSGGLRTYNEQFF. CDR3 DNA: TGTGCCAGCAGCCAAGGGACTAGCGGGGGGCTACGAACCTACAATGAGCAGTTCTTC.

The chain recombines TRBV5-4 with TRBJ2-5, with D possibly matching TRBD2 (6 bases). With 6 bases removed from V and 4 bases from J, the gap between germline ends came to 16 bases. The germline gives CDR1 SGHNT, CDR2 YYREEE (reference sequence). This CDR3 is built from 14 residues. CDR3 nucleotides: TGTGCCAGCACCCTGGCCGGGGGTCGAGAGACCCAGTACTTC. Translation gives CASTLAGGRETQYF.

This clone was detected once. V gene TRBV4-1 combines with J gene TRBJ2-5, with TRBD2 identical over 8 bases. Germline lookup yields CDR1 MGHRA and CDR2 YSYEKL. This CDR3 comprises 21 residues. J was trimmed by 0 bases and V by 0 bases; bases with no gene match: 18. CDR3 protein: CASSQDLQRGGDRTYQETQYF. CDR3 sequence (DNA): TGCGCCAGCAGCCAAGATTTACAACGGGGGGGAGACCGAACGTACCAAGAGACCCAGTACTTC.

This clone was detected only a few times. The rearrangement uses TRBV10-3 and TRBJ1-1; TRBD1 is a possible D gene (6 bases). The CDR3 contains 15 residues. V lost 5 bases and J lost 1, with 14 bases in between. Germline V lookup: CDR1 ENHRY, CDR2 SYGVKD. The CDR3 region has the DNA TGTGCCATCAGTCCCAGGACAGTTTCGAACACTGAAGCTTTCTTT. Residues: CAISPRTVSNTEAFF.

CDR3 sequence: CASRSRGQSGQGYTF. CDR3 nucleotides: TGTGCCAGCAGATCCCGGGGACAGTCCGGTCAGGGCTACACCTTC. The gene calls are TRBV6-1 and TRBJ1-2; TRBD1 matches at 7 bases. Germline V gene lookup returns CDR1 MNHNS and CDR2 SASEGT. The ends lost 6 bases at V and 8 bases at J; junction bases unmatched: 15. The CDR3 contains 15 residues.

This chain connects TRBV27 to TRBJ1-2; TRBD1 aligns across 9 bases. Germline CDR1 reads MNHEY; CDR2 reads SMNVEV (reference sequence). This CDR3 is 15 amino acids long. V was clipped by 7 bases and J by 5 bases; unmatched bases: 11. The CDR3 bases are TGTGCCAGCACTCCCCGGGACAGGGTACCTTATGGCTACACCTTC. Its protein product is CASTPRDRVPYGYTF.

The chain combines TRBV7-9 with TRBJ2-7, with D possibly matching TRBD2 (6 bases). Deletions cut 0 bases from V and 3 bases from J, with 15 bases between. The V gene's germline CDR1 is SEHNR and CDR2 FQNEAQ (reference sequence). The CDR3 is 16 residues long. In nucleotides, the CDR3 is TGTGCCAGCAGCTTAGCAGGGAGGACTAAAATCTACGAGCAGTACTTC. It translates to CASSLAGRTKIYEQYF. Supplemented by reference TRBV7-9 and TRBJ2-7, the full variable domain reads DTGVSQNPRHKITKRGQNVTFRCDPISEHNRLYWYRQTLGQGPEFLTYFQNEAQLEKSRLLSDRFSAERPKGSFSTLEIQRTEQGDSAMYLCASSLAGRTKIYEQYFGPGTRLTVT.

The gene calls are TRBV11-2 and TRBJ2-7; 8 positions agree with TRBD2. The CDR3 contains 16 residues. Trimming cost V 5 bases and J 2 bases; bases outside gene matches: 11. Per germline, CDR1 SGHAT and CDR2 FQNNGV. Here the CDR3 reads CASSPREGGNAYEQYF. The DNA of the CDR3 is TGTGCCAGCAGCCCCCGGGAGGGGGGCAACGCCTACGAGCAGTACTTC.

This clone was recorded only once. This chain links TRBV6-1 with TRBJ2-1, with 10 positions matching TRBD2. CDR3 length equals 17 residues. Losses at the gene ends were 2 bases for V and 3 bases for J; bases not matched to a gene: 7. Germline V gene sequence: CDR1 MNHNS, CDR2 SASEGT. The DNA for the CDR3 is TGTGCCAGCAGTGAAAAGGGGGGACTAGCGCTCTACAATGAGCAGTTCTTC. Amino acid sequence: CASSEKGGLALYNEQFF.

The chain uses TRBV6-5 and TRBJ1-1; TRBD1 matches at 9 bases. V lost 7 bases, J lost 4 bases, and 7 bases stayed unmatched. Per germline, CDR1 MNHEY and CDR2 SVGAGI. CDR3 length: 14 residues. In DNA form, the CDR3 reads TGTGCCAGCACCTGGACAGGGGTGAGCACTGAAGCTTTCTTT. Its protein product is CASTWTGVSTEAFF.

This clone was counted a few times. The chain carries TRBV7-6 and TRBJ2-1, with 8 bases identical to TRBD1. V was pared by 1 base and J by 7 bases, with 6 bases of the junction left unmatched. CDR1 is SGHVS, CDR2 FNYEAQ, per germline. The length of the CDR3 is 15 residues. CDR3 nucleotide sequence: TGTGCCAGCAGCTTAGTACAGGGGGAGTGGAATGAGCAGTTCTTC. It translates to CASSLVQGEWNEQFF.

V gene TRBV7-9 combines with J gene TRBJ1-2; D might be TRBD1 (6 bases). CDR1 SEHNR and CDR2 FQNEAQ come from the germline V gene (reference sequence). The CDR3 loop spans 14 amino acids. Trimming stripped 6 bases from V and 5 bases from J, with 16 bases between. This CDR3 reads CASSPGQNRYGYTF. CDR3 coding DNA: TGTGCCAGCAGTCCCGGACAGAATCGGTATGGCTACACCTTC.